The T cell receptor (beta chain) described here comes from a study of OX40 agonist ivuxolimab in advanced cancers. This clone was observed a few times. Antigen: not known. Regarding the study as a whole: CD8+ T cells averaged more expanded clones than CD4+.

Measured with immunoSEQ multiplex PCR; TCRdb has only the in-frame clones, and not every one. The sample contains 70,000 or so clones, roughly 90% of which appear only once. Blood sampling was done at baseline, cycle 4 day 1, and cycle 7 day 1. Here the sequenced sample was CD4+ or CD8+ T cells sorted from blood, taken in a trial of the OX40 agonist ivuxolimab. This receptor was obtained from an adult with an advanced solid tumor such as melanoma, head and neck, liver or kidney cancer.

CDR3 sequence (DNA): TGCGCCAGCAAGGAGGAGGATCTAGCTAACTATGGCTACACCTTC. It encodes CASKEEDLANYGYTF. This rearrangement joins TRBV5-1 to TRBJ1-2; D is undetermined. Between the trimmed V and J ends, which lost 6 bases and 0 bases, there was a span of 15 bases. The CDR3 runs 15 residues. The germline V gene encodes CDR1 SGHRS and CDR2 YFSETQ.